This TCR beta chain was captured in a study of glioma-infiltrating T cells. This clonotype was seen a handful of times. Trimming stripped 3 bases from V and 6 bases from J, with 18 bases between. The CDR3 is made up of 15 amino acids. The germline V gene encodes CDR1 SGHNT and CDR2 YENEEA. Using RNA template, CDR3s of TCR alpha and beta were amplified with iRepertoire arm-PCR. TCRdb used MiXCR to reprocess the multiplex PCR reads, holding one entry per CDR3 protein. The sample lists some 22,000 distinct CDR3 sequences, 20% to 25% occurring once. The rearrangement joins TRBV11-3 to TRBJ2-7, with a weak D call TRBD1 (6 bases). The sequencing input was glioma tissue, nonneoplastic brain tissue, or PBMCs (not recorded which). The sequence was obtained from a human donor with low-grade glioma or glioblastoma, undergoing nonglioma brain surgery, or in good health (not recorded which). The chain's CDR3 is CASSFSAGVLVEQYF. CDR3 DNA sequence: TGTGCCAGCAGCTTCTCGGCAGGGGTACTGGTCGAGCAGTACTTC. Full variable domain (outside the CDR3, taken from reference TRBV11-3 and TRBJ2-7): EAGVVQSPRYKIIEKKQPVAFWCNPISGHNTLYWYLQNLGQGPELLIRYENEEAVDDSQLPKDRFSAERLKGVDSTLKIQPAELGDSAVYLCASSFSAGVLVEQYFGPGTRLTVT.